Listed below are T cell receptor beta chains from one sample, sequenced in a study of regulatory T cells in long-lasting Graves disease. A single record per CDR3 protein comes from TCRdb applying MiXCR to the multiplex PCR reads. The table lists 450,000 to 650,000 distinct CDR3 sequences, around 16% of them singletons. Separately, the same data were catalogued under a study of T cells in Graves' hyperthyroidism and ophthalmopathy.

Sample: peripheral blood mononuclear cells (PBMCs), taken at new diagnosis, from a patient treated with antithyroid drugs. These receptors originate from a woman aged 35-65 years with Graves disease. Both conserved end residues are part of each CDR3. Fields, in order: CDR3 DNA, CDR3 protein, D gene, V gene, clone size, J gene. A D gene is named only where the DNA matches it firmly. Clone size, where shown, is once, few, many, or a class for clones that have expanded.

TGTGCCAGCAGTAAGACCGGGACAGGGGCTTACGAGCAGTACTTC	CASSKTGTGAYEQYF	TRBD1	TRBV27	many	TRBJ2-7
TGTGCCAGCAGCTTTGGCAGGGGCCCCTACAATGAGCAGTTCTTC	CASSFGRGPYNEQFF	-	TRBV11-3	many	TRBJ2-1
TGTGCCATCAGTGGGGTGGAGGTACGGAACACTGAAGCTTTCTTT	CAISGVEVRNTEAFF	-	TRBV10-3	many	TRBJ1-1
TGTGCCAGCGGTACTAGGGACACTGAAGCTTTCTTT	CASGTRDTEAFF	-	TRBV13	many	TRBJ1-1
TGCGCCAGCAGCCAAGGGCCAAGGGACGAGCAGTACTTC	CASSQGPRDEQYF	-	TRBV4-1	many	TRBJ2-7
TGTGCTAGTGGTTTGGTACCAGGAGTAGACTATGGCTACACCTTC	CASGLVPGVDYGYTF	-	TRBV12-5	few	TRBJ1-2
TGTGCCAGCAGCTCTCAATTAGCGGGTCCCACAGATACGCAGTATTTT	CASSSQLAGPTDTQYF	TRBD2	TRBV7-6	many	TRBJ2-3
TGCAGTGCCTCTTCCGGGGATTCCTCCTACGAGCAGTACTTC	CSASSGDSSYEQYF	-	TRBV20-1	few	TRBJ2-7
TGTGCCAGCAGTGCGGACTGGGGCACTGAAGCTTTCTTT	CASSADWGTEAFF	-	TRBV6-1	-	TRBJ1-1
TGTGCCAGCAGCCCCAGAGACACTATCGCGGCTGAAGCTTTCTTT	CASSPRDTIAAEAFF	-	TRBV7-9	-	TRBJ1-1
TGTGCCAGCAGCACGGACAGGGGGCCGAATTCACCCCTCCACTTT	CASSTDRGPNSPLHF	TRBD1	TRBV3-1	many	TRBJ1-6
TGCGCCAGCAGTGACGCCGGGACATCCACCGGGGAGCTGTTTTTT	CASSDAGTSTGELFF	-	TRBV10-1	few	TRBJ2-2
TGTGCCAGCAGCTTAGACTACAGGGTGGCAGATTCACCCCTCCACTTT	CASSLDYRVADSPLHF	-	TRBV7-2	-	TRBJ1-6
TGTGCCAGCAGTGTGGAGACAGGAGACATTCAGTACTTC	CASSVETGDIQYF	-	TRBV6-1	few	TRBJ2-4
TGCGCCAGCGGACCGGGACCGCCGAATCAGCCCCAGCATTTT	CASGPGPPNQPQHF	-	TRBV5-1	-	TRBJ1-5
TGCGCCAGCAGCTTGGGTGGGGCGAACACCTACGAGCAGTACTTC	CASSLGGANTYEQYF	-	TRBV5-1	-	TRBJ2-7
TGTGCCAGCAGCTTGGGATCCGGGACAGGCGCCTATTTT	CASSLGSGTGAYF	TRBD1	TRBV7-9	few	TRBJ1-3
TGTGCCATCAGTGAGTCGGTTGTAAACACCATATATTTT	CAISESVVNTIYF	-	TRBV10-3	few	TRBJ1-3
TGTGCCACCAGTGATGGAGGGACTAGCGGGGGGACCCCCGCGAACACCGGGGAGCTGTTTTTT	CATSDGGTSGGTPANTGELFF	TRBD2	TRBV24-1	-	TRBJ2-2
TGTGCCAGCAGTGGCGGTACACCCTATGGCTACACCTTC	CASSGGTPYGYTF	-	TRBV2	many	TRBJ1-2
TGTGCCAGTAGTATCGGACAGGGGGGATCTGAAGCTTTCTTT	CASSIGQGGSEAFF	TRBD1	TRBV19	-	TRBJ1-1
TGTGCCTGCCAACAGGGCCTGGGTAGCAATCAGCCCCAGCATTTT	CACQQGLGSNQPQHF	-	TRBV30	many	TRBJ1-5
TGTGCCAGCAGTGAAAACAGGGGATTGTCTGGAAACACCATATATTTT	CASSENRGLSGNTIYF	TRBD1	TRBV2	many	TRBJ1-3
TGTGCCAGCAGCGGCGTCACAGGGGGCGATGAAAAACTGTTTTTT	CASSGVTGGDEKLFF	TRBD1	TRBV2	many	TRBJ1-4
TGCGCCAGCAGACAGGGTAATTCACCCCTCCACTTT	CASRQGNSPLHF	-	TRBV5-1	many	TRBJ1-6
TGTGCCAGCAGTGAATCTCGGCAGTACGTCCGGCAGCCCCAGCATTTT	CASSESRQYVRQPQHF	-	TRBV6-1	many	TRBJ1-5
TGTGCCAGCAGCCAAGATCAGGCTTGGGAGCAGTACTTC	CASSQDQAWEQYF	-	TRBV3-1	many	TRBJ2-7
TGCGCCAGCAGCACCCAGGGGGGACAGGGCCAGACCCAGTACTTC	CASSTQGGQGQTQYF	TRBD1	TRBV5-1	-	TRBJ2-5